Described below is a single T cell receptor beta chain sequence and its context. What it binds is not known. This specimen belongs to a study of cytomegalovirus exposure and HLA in healthy donors. The trim removed 0 bases at V and 10 bases at J, leaving 1 base unmatched. The CDR3 is 12 amino acids. Germline loops: CDR1 SGHNT, CDR2 YYREEE (reference sequence). The assay was immunoSEQ multiplex PCR, and TCRdb's table has in-frame clones only and misses some. This table holds more than 250,000 clones, roughly 87% found once. Study-wide results and caveats: A classifier reportedly called cytomegalovirus status with high sensitivity and specificity. Among TCR sequences, most were rare, though some public TCRs appeared in many donors. There were three CMV-associated chains whose specificity for CMV antigens was confirmed in vitro.

The donors belonged to the approximately 120-subject validation cohort, separate from the roughly 650-subject first cohort. Sequenced input: PBMCs. The J gene is TRBJ2-1, the V gene TRBV5-4, with 7 positions matching TRBD2. The clonotype was recovered from a woman in her twenties or thirties in good health and CMV-seropositive. The CDR3 DNA sequence: TGTGCCAGCAGCTTGGGGGGGGGAGAGCAGTTCTTC. This encodes CASSLGGGEQFF.